This passage covers 13 T cell receptor beta chains from one sample sequenced in a study of blood T cell repertoires in COVID-19. Generated by immunoSEQ multiplex PCR, the TCRdb table keeps only in-frame clones and is missing some. This repertoire shows under 200,000 clones, about nine tenths found once; its top ten account for 25% to 30%. Sequencing was carried out using peripheral blood. These receptors were obtained from a man aged 55 to 70 with acute or convalescent COVID-19.

V usage is TRBV6-5 and J usage is TRBJ2-7, with 7 bases aligning to TRBD2. There are 15 residues in the CDR3. V was clipped by 7 bases and J by 6 bases; unmatched bases: 15. Germline CDR1 reads MNHEY; CDR2 reads SVGAGI. The CDR3 DNA is TGTGCCAGCACCCTGATGGCGGGGGAAAGAAGCGAGCAGTACGTC. It translates to CASTLMAGERSEQYV.

The V and J genes are TRBV3-1 (or the pseudogene TRBV3-2) and TRBJ1-1; D is ambiguous. Germline assignment: CDR1 LGHDT and CDR2 YNNKEL (reference sequence). The CDR3 totals 13 residues. Trimming stripped 1 base from V and 1 base from J, with 4 bases between. CDR3 region: CASSQGANTEAFF. The DNA for the CDR3 is TGTGCCAGCAGCCAAGGGGCGAACACTGAAGCTTTCTTT.

The chain carries TRBV2 and TRBJ1-1; tentative D call: TRBD1 (6 bases). Germline CDR1 reads SNHLY; CDR2 reads FYNNEI. The CDR3 is 15 amino acids. V was clipped by 8 bases and J by 11 bases, with 27 bases between them. The CDR3 loop is CASRNLGQIGVAAFF. The CDR3 nucleotides are TGTGCCAGCCGAAACCTCGGACAGATTGGGGTAGCGGCTTTCTTT. Full variable domain (remainder filled in from reference TRBV2 and TRBJ1-1): EPEVTQTPSHQVTQMGQEVILRCVPISNHLYFYWYRQILGQKVEFLVSFYNNEISEKSEIFDDQFSVERPDGSNFTLKIRSTKLEDSAMYFCASRNLGQIGVAAFFGQGTRLTVV.

The chain recombines TRBV9 with TRBJ1-2; 8 bases agree with TRBD1. Germline CDR1 is SGDLS and CDR2 is YYNGEE. Germline trimming cut 3 bases from V and 0 bases from J; bases unmatched to any gene: 4. The CDR3 has 15 amino acids. CDR3: CASSDPGQANYGYTF. For the CDR3, the DNA is TGTGCCAGCAGCGATCCGGGACAGGCTAACTATGGCTACACCTTC.

V is TRBV7-8 and J is TRBJ1-3; D is undetermined. The V and J ends lost 2 bases and 1 base respectively, with 6 bases between them. The V gene's germline CDR1 is SGHVS and CDR2 FQNEAQ. The CDR3 contains 14 residues. CDR3 in DNA: TGTGCCAGCAGCTTAACAGTTTCTGGAAACACCATATATTTT. Protein product: CASSLTVSGNTIYF. Combining the CDR3 with reference TRBV7-8 and TRBJ1-3 gives the whole variable domain GAGVSQSPRYKVAKRGQDVALRCDPISGHVSLFWYQQALGQGPEFLTYFQNEAQLDKSGLPSDRFFAERPEGSVSTLKIQRTQQEDSAVYLCASSLTVSGNTIYFGEGSWLTVV.

The V gene is TRBV20-1, the J gene TRBJ2-1, with D unclear. CDR1 and CDR2 from the germline V gene are DFQATT and SNEGSKA (reference sequence). With 3 bases removed from V and 4 bases from J, the gap between germline ends came to 10 bases. This CDR3 has 13 amino acids. CDR3 sequence: CSASGLVYNEQFF. The CDR3 DNA reads TGCAGTGCTAGTGGATTAGTATACAATGAGCAGTTCTTC.

The rearrangement joins TRBV5-1 to TRBJ1-1; 8 positions match TRBD1. Germline V gene data show CDR1 as SGHRS and CDR2 as YFSETQ. The CDR3 contains 17 residues. V was pared by 5 bases and J by 5 bases, with 17 bases of the junction left unmatched. The CDR3 is CASSIGSRGRIKTEAFF. The DNA of the CDR3 is TGCGCCAGCAGTATTGGGAGCAGGGGGCGGATTAAGACTGAAGCTTTCTTT.

The table lists this clone with a count of one. The chain is built from TRBV3-1 (or the pseudogene TRBV3-2) and TRBJ1-6, with D possibly TRBD1 on 5 matching bases. The CDR3 length is 14 residues. Deletions cut 0 bases from V and 7 bases from J, with 7 bases between. Germline V CDR1 and CDR2: LGHDT, YNNKEL (reference sequence). This chain's CDR3 is CASSQEGGNSPLHF. CDR3 sequence (DNA): TGTGCCAGCAGCCAAGAGGGGGGAAATTCACCCCTCCACTTT.

This clone showed up just once. CDR3 DNA: TGTGCCAGGATAGGGGGGGATATACAGCCCCAGCATTTT. Its translation is CARIGGDIQPQHF. The chain recombines TRBV5-5 with TRBJ1-5; possibly TRBD1 for D (6 bases). Trimming took 8 bases from V and 7 from J, leaving 16 bases between them. Germline assignment: CDR1 SGHKS and CDR2 YYEKEE (reference sequence). The CDR3 has 13 residues.

This rearrangement joins TRBV5-1 to TRBJ2-2; D uncertain. Trimming shortened V by 1 base and J by 5 bases, and 15 bases separated the two germline ends. Germline V gene data show CDR1 as SGHRS and CDR2 as YFSETQ. The CDR3 sequence is 16 residues long. As DNA, the CDR3 is TGCGCCAGCAGCTTGATGCGGCCCTTGAGAACCGGGGAGCTGTTTTTT. As protein: CASSLMRPLRTGELFF. Together with reference TRBV5-1 and TRBJ2-2, the CDR3 gives the full variable domain: KAGVTQTPRYLIKTRGQQVTLSCSPISGHRSVSWYQQTPGQGLQFLFEYFSETQRNKGNFPGRFSGRQFSNSRSEMNVSTLELGDSALYLCASSLMRPLRTGELFFGEGSRLTVL.

This clone was counted a single time. The V call is TRBV19, the J call TRBJ1-2; possibly TRBD1 for D (5 bases). The germline V gene has CDR1 LNHDA and CDR2 SQIVND (reference sequence). The CDR3 runs 14 residues. Between the trimmed V and J ends, which lost 0 bases and 8 bases, there was a span of 13 bases. CDR3 in DNA: TGTGCCAGTAGTATAGACGGCAGGGTGAAGGGCTACACCTTC. Translating it yields CASSIDGRVKGYTF.

CDR3 nucleotides: TGCGCCAGCAGCCGACAGGGGTCTTCTAATGAAAAACTGTTTTTT. This sequence encodes CASSRQGSSNEKLFF. The chain is built from TRBV5-1 and TRBJ1-4; 8 bases map to TRBD1. The length of the CDR3 is 15 residues. V shed 4 bases, J shed 3 bases, and the junction held 5 bases outside the gene matches. Germline values: CDR1 SGHRS, CDR2 YFSETQ.

The chain joins TRBV4-2 to TRBJ1-2, with a weak D call TRBD1 (5 bases). Trimming pared 0 bases from V and 6 bases from J, leaving 17 bases between. This CDR3 is 16 amino acids long. Germline assignment: CDR1 LGHNA and CDR2 YNFKEQ. The CDR3 DNA sequence: TGTGCCAGCAGCCAAGATATGCGGGGGGGGTTGCATGGCTACACCTTC. It translates to CASSQDMRGGLHGYTF.